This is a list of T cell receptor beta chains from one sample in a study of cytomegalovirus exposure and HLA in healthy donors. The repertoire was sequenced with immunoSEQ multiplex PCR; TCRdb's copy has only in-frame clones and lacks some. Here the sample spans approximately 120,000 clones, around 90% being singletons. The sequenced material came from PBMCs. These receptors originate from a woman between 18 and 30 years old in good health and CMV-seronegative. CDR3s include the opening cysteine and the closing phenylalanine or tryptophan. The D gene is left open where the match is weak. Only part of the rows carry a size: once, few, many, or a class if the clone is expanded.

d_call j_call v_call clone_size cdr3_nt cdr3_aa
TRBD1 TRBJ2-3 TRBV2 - TGTGCCACCGCCCAAGAGGGACAGCTCACAGATACGCAGTATTTT CATAQEGQLTDTQYF
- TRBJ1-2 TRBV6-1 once TGTGCCAGCAGTCGTACAGGGAAGAACTATGGCTACACCTTC CASSRTGKNYGYTF
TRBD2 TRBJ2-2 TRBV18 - TGTGCCAGCTCATCCACTAGCGGTTACACCGGGGAGCTGTTTTTT CASSSTSGYTGELFF
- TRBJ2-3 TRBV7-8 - TGTGCCAGCAGCTTATCCATTACGGGGGATACGCAGTATTTT CASSLSITGDTQYF
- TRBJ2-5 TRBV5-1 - TGCGCCAGCAACCAGGGCCAGGAGACCCAGTACTTC CASNQGQETQYF
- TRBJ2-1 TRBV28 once TGTGCCAGCAGTTTTTCGGGTTCGTCTTTAAATGAGCAGTTCTTC CASSFSGSSLNEQFF
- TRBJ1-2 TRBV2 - TGTGCCAGCAGTGAATTCATACCTCTGGTCGGGATTAATAACTATGGCTACACCTTC CASSEFIPLVGINNYGYTF
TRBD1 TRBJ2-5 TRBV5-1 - TGCGCCAGCAGCCTGACAGGGAACCAAGAGACCCAGTACTTC CASSLTGNQETQYF
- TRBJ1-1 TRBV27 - TGTGCCAGCAGTTTACCCCTGTACCCCGGGGTGAACACTGAAGCTTTCTTT CASSLPLYPGVNTEAFF
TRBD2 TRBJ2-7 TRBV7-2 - TGTGCCAGCAGCTCCGTTCTAGCGGGATTGAACGAGCAGTACTTC CASSSVLAGLNEQYF
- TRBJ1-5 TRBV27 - TGTGCCAGCAGTTTATGGGGGGTGAATCAGCCCCAGCATTTT CASSLWGVNQPQHF
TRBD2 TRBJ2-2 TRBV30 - TGTGCCTGGAGGCCCAAGACTAGCGGGGACACCGGGGAGCTGTTTTTT CAWRPKTSGDTGELFF
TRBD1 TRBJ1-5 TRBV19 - TGTGCCAGTAGTAGGGGACAGGGCAATCAGCCCCAGCATTTT CASSRGQGNQPQHF
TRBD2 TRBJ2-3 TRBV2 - TGTGCCAGCAAAAAAGCGGGAATTTCGAGCACAGATACGCAGTATTTT CASKKAGISSTDTQYF
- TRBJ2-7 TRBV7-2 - TGTGCCAGCAGCTTCCGCGAGCAGGGCTCCTACGAGCAGTACTTC CASSFREQGSYEQYF
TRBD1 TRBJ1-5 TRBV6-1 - TGTGCCAGCAGTGGGACAGGGGACAATCAGCCCCAGCATTTT CASSGTGDNQPQHF